This T cell receptor (beta chain) was recovered during a study of STAT5B mutations in CD4+ large granular lymphocyte leukemia. The study's findings and limits: Patient CD4-sorted repertoires looked more clonal than healthy CD4+ repertoires, even without putative leukemic clones.

Profiling relied on immunoSEQ multiplex PCR, and the TCRdb table lists in-frame clones only, not all of them. Among 35,000 or so clones, 69% were seen once, and the ten largest hold 2.5% to 3%. This clone was seen only once. No antigen is known for it. The CDR3 contains 11 residues. V was clipped by 3 bases and J by 6 bases, with 7 bases between them. Germline V lookup: CDR1 SGHDT, CDR2 YYEEEE. Material: CD4+ T cells from blood buffy coats. This chain joins TRBV5-6 and TRBJ2-7, with D maybe TRBD1 (5 bases). This TCR derives from a human donor in good health. The CDR3: CASSWGGEQYF. The DNA of the CDR3 is TGTGCCAGCAGCTGGGGCGGCGAGCAGTACTTC. Looking up the rest from reference TRBV5-6 and TRBJ2-7 gives the full variable domain: DAGVTQSPTHLIKTRGQQVTLRCSPKSGHDTVSWYQQALGQGPQFIFQYYEEEERQRGNFPDRFSGHQFPNYSSELNVNALLLGDSALYLCASSWGGEQYFGPGTRLTVT.